This TCR beta chain originates from a study of beta chain features in type 1 diabetes. The authors reverse transcribed all of the isolated RNA, so sequencing captured expressed TCRB transcripts. Sequenced by immunoSEQ multiplex PCR; TCRdb stores in-frame clones only, minus some. The table records about 60,000 clones, about three fifths of them present only once. This TCR was sampled from a young woman in good health. Sequences were obtained from Tregs from blood.

This chain's CDR3 is CASKGTSGRGAYNEQFF. CDR3 nucleotide sequence: TGTGCCAGCAAGGGGACTAGCGGGAGGGGAGCCTACAATGAGCAGTTCTTC. V usage is TRBV7-2 and J usage is TRBJ2-1; TRBD2 matches at 16 bases. The CDR3 consists of 17 residues. With V trimmed by 7 bases and J by 2 bases, 5 bases remained unmatched. The germline CDR1 and CDR2 sequences are SGHTA and FQGNSA.